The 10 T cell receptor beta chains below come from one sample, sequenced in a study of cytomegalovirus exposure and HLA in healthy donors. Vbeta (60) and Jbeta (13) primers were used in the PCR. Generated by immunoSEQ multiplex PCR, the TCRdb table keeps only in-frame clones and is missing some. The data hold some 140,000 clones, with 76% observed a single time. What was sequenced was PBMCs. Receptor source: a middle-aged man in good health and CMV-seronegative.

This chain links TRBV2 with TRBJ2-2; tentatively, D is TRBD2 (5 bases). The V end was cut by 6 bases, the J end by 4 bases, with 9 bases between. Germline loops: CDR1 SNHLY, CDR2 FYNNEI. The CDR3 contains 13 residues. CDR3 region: CASSSTSTGELFF. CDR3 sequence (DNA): TGTGCCAGCAGCTCCACTAGCACCGGGGAGCTGTTTTTT. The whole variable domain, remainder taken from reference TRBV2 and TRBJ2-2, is EPEVTQTPSHQVTQMGQEVILRCVPISNHLYFYWYRQILGQKVEFLVSFYNNEISEKSEIFDDQFSVERPDGSNFTLKIRSTKLEDSAMYFCASSSTSTGELFFGEGSRLTVL.

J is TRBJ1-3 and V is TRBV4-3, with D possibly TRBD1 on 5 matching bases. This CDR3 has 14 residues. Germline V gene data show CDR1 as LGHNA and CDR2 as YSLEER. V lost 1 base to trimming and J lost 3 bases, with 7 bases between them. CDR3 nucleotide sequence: TGCGCCAGCAGCCAAGCAGGGCGTGGAAACACCATATATTTT. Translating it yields CASSQAGRGNTIYF.

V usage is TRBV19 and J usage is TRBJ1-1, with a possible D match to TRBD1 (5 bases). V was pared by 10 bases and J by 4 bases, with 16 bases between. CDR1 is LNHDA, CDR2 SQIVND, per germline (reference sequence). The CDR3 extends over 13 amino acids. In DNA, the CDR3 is TGTGCCACCCTCGGCCAGGGAGGCACTGAAGCTTTCTTT. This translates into CATLGQGGTEAFF.

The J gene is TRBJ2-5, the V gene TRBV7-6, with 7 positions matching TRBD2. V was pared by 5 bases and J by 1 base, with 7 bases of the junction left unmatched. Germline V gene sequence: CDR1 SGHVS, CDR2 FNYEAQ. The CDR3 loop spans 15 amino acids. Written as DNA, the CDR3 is TGTGCCAGCAGCGGGGGGGGACTGGGCCAAGAGACCCAGTACTTC. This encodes CASSGGGLGQETQYF.

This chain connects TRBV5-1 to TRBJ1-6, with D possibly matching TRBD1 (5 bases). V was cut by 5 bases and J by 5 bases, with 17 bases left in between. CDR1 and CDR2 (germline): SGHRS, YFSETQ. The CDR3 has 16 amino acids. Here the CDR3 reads CASSLIGQGNNSPLHF. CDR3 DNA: TGCGCCAGCAGTCTAATCGGGCAGGGCAATAATTCACCCCTCCACTTT. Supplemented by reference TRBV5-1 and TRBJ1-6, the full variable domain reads KAGVTQTPRYLIKTRGQQVTLSCSPISGHRSVSWYQQTPGQGLQFLFEYFSETQRNKGNFPGRFSGRQFSNSRSEMNVSTLELGDSALYLCASSLIGQGNNSPLHFGNGTRLTVT.

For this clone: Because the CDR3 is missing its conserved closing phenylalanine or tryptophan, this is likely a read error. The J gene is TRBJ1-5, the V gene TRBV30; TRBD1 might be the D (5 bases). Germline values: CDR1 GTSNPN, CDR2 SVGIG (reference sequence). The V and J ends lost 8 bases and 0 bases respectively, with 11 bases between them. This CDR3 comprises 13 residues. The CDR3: CAAQGYSNQPQHL. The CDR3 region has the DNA TGTGCCGCGCAGGGTTATAGCAATCAGCCCCAGCATCTT.

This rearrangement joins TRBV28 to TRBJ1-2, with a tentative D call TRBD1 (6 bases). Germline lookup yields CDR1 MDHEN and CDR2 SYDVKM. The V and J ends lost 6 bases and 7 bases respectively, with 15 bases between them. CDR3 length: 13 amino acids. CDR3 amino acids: CASSKITGSGYTF. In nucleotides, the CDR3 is TGTGCCAGCAGCAAGATCACAGGGAGTGGCTACACCTTC.

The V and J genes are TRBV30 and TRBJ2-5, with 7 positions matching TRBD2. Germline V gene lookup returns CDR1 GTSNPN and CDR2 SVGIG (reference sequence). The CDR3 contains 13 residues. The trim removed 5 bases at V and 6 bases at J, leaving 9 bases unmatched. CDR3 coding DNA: TGTGCCTGGGGCTCTAGCGGCTTAAAGACCCAGTACTTC. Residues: CAWGSSGLKTQYF.

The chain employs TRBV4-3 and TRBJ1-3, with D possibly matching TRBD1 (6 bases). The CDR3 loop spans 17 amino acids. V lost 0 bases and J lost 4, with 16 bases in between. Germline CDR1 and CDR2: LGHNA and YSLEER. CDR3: CASSQDWGGGLGNTIYF. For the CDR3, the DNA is TGCGCCAGCAGCCAAGATTGGGGTGGGGGCCTCGGAAACACCATATATTTT.

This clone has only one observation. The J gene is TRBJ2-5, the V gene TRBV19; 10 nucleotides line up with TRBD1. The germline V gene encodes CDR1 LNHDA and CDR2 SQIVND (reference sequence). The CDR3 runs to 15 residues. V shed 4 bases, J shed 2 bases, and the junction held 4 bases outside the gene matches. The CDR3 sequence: CASSTDRGAQETQYF. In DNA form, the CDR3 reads TGTGCCAGTAGTACGGACAGGGGGGCACAAGAGACCCAGTACTTC.